At least ten counts were recorded for the clone carrying this TCR beta chain. Its antigen remains unknown. The sample is drawn from a study of T cells in Graves' hyperthyroidism and ophthalmopathy. Findings and limits, study-wide: Blood also contained most expanded thyroid clonotypes above 0.001.

A patient was excluded if there was uncontrolled infection, other autoimmune disease, pregnancy or lactation. RNA transcripts gave rise to amplified TCR beta CDR3 regions. TCR CDR3 underwent first-round RT-PCR with the HTBI primer set. TCRdb itself ran the multiplex PCR reads through MiXCR, one entry per CDR3 protein. The data hold roughly 570,000 distinct CDR3 sequences, with just over 45% observed a single time. This TCR was sampled from an adult woman with Graves' disease, either hyperthyroidism or ophthalmopathy (not recorded which). The sequenced sample was peripheral blood or thyroid tissue (not recorded which).

CDR3 protein: CASSAEPTVQETQYF. In DNA form, the CDR3 reads TGTGCCAGCAGCGCTGAGCCGACAGTCCAAGAGACCCAGTACTTC. This chain uses TRBV9 with TRBJ2-5; the D gene is possibly TRBD1 (5 bases). CDR3 length: 15 residues. From germline, CDR1 is SGDLS and CDR2 YYNGEE. Trimming left V 3 bases short and J 1 base short, with 13 bases between.